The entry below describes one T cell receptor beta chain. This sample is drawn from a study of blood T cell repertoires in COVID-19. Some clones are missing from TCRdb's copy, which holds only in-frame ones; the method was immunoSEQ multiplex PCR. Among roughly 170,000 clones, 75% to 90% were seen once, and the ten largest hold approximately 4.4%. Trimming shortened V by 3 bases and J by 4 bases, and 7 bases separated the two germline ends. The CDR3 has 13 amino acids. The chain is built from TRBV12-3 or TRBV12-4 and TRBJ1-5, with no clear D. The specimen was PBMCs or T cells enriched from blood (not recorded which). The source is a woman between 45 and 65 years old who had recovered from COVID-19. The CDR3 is CASSFRLNQPQHF. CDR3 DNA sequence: TGTGCCAGCAGTTTCAGGCTTAATCAGCCCCAGCATTTT.